The present T cell receptor beta chain was sequenced within a study of blood T cells in healthy people across ages. CDR3 length equals 12 residues. Germline CDR1 SNHLY, CDR2 FYNNEI. The germline V and J ends were trimmed by 5 bases and 2 bases, with 7 bases remaining between them. Every donor provided 9.5 to 10 milliliters of peripheral blood. General observations from the study: Older age coincided with a roughly linear decline in TCR beta diversity per million T cells. TCR beta diversity was tightly associated with the proportion of naive T cells.

With a J-beta primer mix and a sample-barcoded 5' primer, a second PCR ran about 7 to 12 cycles. Via MiXCR, TCRdb re-called the 5' RACE reads, giving one row per CDR3 protein. The sample lists more than 900,000 distinct CDR3 sequences; about 25% were seen once. This clonotype occurred a few times. What it binds is not known. The same data also went into a second study, on T cells of mothers and their children. That source reports: A few healthy Caucasian mothers, along with their six children, were the donors.

This TCR came from a girl under 10 years old in good health. Sequencing was done on a sample of blood. The chain uses TRBV2 and TRBJ2-7; D unresolved. The CDR3 bases are TGTGCCAGCAGTTTTAACCCCTACGAGCAGTACTTC. Encoded protein: CASSFNPYEQYF.